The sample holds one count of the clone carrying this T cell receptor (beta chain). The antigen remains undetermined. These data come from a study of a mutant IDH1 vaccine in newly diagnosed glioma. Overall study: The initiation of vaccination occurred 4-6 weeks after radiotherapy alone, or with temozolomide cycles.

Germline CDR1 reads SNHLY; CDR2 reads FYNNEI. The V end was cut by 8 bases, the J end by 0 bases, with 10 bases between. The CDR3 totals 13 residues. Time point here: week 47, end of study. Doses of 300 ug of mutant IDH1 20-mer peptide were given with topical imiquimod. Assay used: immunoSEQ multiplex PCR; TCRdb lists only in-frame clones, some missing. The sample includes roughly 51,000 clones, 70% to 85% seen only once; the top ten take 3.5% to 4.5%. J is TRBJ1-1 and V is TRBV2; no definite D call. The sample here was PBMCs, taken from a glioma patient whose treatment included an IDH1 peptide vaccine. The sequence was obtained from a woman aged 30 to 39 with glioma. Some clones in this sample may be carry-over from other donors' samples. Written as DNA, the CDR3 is TGTGCCAGCGCCGGCGGGGTGAACACTGAAGCTTTCTTT. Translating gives CASAGGVNTEAFF. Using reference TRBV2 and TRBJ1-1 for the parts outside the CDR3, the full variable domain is EPEVTQTPSHQVTQMGQEVILRCVPISNHLYFYWYRQILGQKVEFLVSFYNNEISEKSEIFDDQFSVERPDGSNFTLKIRSTKLEDSAMYFCASAGGVNTEAFFGQGTRLTVV.